This T cell receptor beta chain is drawn from a study of cytomegalovirus exposure and HLA in healthy donors. Points from the study as a whole: Another analysis was done later, and it associated 16,951 TCR beta sequences with HLA alleles at 0.05 false discovery rate.

This clone was picked up one time. Its antigen is still unknown. Primers for the PCR totalled 60 Vbeta and 13 Jbeta. Sequencing used immunoSEQ multiplex PCR; TCRdb keeps in-frame clones, though not all of them. The sample has 300,000 or so clones, 84% seen once. This clonotype was sampled from a middle-aged woman in good health and CMV-seropositive. Sequenced material: PBMCs.

CDR3 coding DNA: TGTGCCAGCAGTGCTTCTCTGAGGGAGCGGCAGTACTTC. Its translation: CASSASLRERQYF. This chain links TRBV6-5 with TRBJ2-7; TRBD2 might be the D (5 bases). This CDR3 contains 13 residues. Germline values: CDR1 MNHEY, CDR2 SVGAGI. The germline V and J ends were trimmed by 5 bases and 9 bases, with 17 bases remaining between them.